The T cell receptor (beta chain) described here comes from a study of T-cell reconstitution after alpha-beta-depleted transplantation in children. This clonotype came up a few times. The CDR3 runs to 16 residues. Germline V gene data show CDR1 as GTSNPN and CDR2 as SVGIG (reference sequence). With V trimmed by 1 base and J by 4 bases, 10 bases remained unmatched. Unique molecular identifiers were incorporated during preparation of the TCRbeta library. One entry per CDR3 protein, called by TCRdb with MiXCR from the PCR reads. This sample has about 610,000 distinct CDR3 sequences, with 8% to 11% found just once.

This chain joins TRBV30 and TRBJ2-5; 9 nucleotides align to TRBD2. The TCR was taken from a human donor who donated a stem cell graft to a child with acute myeloid leukemia. The starting material was PBMCs from the stem cell graft donor, obtained from the stem cell graft. The CDR3 loop is CAWSGMAGGLVETQYF. As DNA, the CDR3 is TGTGCCTGGAGTGGCATGGCGGGAGGGTTGGTAGAGACCCAGTACTTC. Combining the CDR3 with reference TRBV30 and TRBJ2-5 gives the whole variable domain SQTIHQWPATLVQPVGSPLSLECTVEGTSNPNLYWYRQAAGRGLQLLFYSVGIGQISSEVPQNLSASRPQDRQFILSSKKLLLSDSGFYLCAWSGMAGGLVETQYFGPGTRLLVL.